The rows below give T cell receptor beta chains drawn from one sample of a study of OX40 agonist ivuxolimab in advanced cancers. Profiling relied on immunoSEQ multiplex PCR, and the TCRdb table lists in-frame clones only, not all of them. The sample records under 95,000 clones, roughly nine tenths being singletons. Sequencing used CD4+ or CD8+ T cells sorted from blood, obtained in a trial of the OX40 agonist ivuxolimab. The receptors were gathered from an adult with an advanced solid tumor such as melanoma, head and neck, liver or kidney cancer. Both conserved end residues are part of each CDR3. Fields, in order: V gene, J gene, CDR3 protein.

V: TRBV2; J: TRBJ2-5; CDR3: CASSERGETQYF
V: TRBV28; J: TRBJ1-5; CDR3: CASSRQSQPQHF
V: TRBV28; J: TRBJ1-4; CDR3: CASSLDRAGEKLFF
V: TRBV29-1; J: TRBJ2-2; CDR3: CSVKQGNTGELFF
V: TRBV7-2; J: TRBJ1-3; CDR3: CASSLIWGRSGNTIYF
V: TRBV18; J: TRBJ1-1; CDR3: CASSGGYLEAFF
V: TRBV19; J: TRBJ2-1; CDR3: CASSTLGSYNEQFF
V: TRBV6-1; J: TRBJ2-7; CDR3: CASSVTVTYEQYF
V: TRBV6-5; J: TRBJ1-1; CDR3: CASSYSSGQDTEAFF
V: TRBV18; J: TRBJ1-1; CDR3: CASSPKPGQGTGAFF
V: TRBV7-3; J: TRBJ2-1; CDR3: CASSLSMAANEQFF
V: TRBV5-3; J: TRBJ2-7; CDR3: CARKWGTPYEQYF
V: TRBV7-9; J: TRBJ1-2; CDR3: CASSLAMAGGRGYTF
V: TRBV29-1; J: TRBJ2-7; CDR3: CSVVITGGNYEQYF
V: TRBV12-5; J: TRBJ1-1; CDR3: CASGLDLNTEAFF
V: TRBV23-1; J: TRBJ2-2; CDR3: CASSPHSSDTGELFF
V: TRBV18; J: TRBJ2-5; CDR3: CASSLAGGAETQYF
V: TRBV5-1; J: TRBJ2-3; CDR3: CASSLGDRKTDTQYF
V: TRBV4-1; J: TRBJ2-6; CDR3: CASAYRGESSGANVLTF
V: TRBV5-6; J: TRBJ2-1; CDR3: CASSRGLAMGEQFF
V: TRBV6-5; J: TRBJ1-4; CDR3: CASSYSGTGNEKLFF
V: TRBV5-5; J: TRBJ2-7; CDR3: CASGGPGTYEQYF
V: TRBV5-1; J: TRBJ2-2; CDR3: CASSYGTRNTGELFF
V: TRBV11-3; J: TRBJ2-2; CDR3: CASSLGIGRTGELFF
V: TRBV9; J: TRBJ2-5; CDR3: CASSVDLGPQETQYF
V: TRBV29-1; J: TRBJ2-5; CDR3: CSARTGFETQYF
V: TRBV7-9; J: TRBJ2-7; CDR3: CASSLGTAPPYF
V: TRBV15; J: TRBJ1-1; CDR3: CATSRVGTDTNTEAFF
V: TRBV7-9; J: TRBJ2-7; CDR3: CASSIGFGAPRQYF
V: TRBV4-1; J: TRBJ2-5; CDR3: CASSSGPKAGVEETQYF
V: TRBV4-1; J: TRBJ1-1; CDR3: CASSRLQGVDTEAFF
V: TRBV6-5; J: TRBJ1-2; CDR3: CASSYGSGTNYGYTF
V: TRBV5-8; J: TRBJ1-1; CDR3: CASRPSPNTEAFF
V: TRBV27; J: TRBJ1-2; CDR3: CASSAREGGNYGYTF
V: TRBV6-5; J: TRBJ2-7; CDR3: CASSGGPADYEQYF
V: TRBV7-9; J: TRBJ2-5; CDR3: CASSAGEGPPETQYF
V: TRBV6-5; J: TRBJ2-1; CDR3: CASSGQGAVNEQFF
V: TRBV2; J: TRBJ2-3; CDR3: CASSSPGQADTQYF
V: TRBV4-1; J: TRBJ2-2; CDR3: CASSLYGTGELFF
V: TRBV28; J: TRBJ1-1; CDR3: CASSSNTEAFF
V: TRBV5-1; J: TRBJ1-1; CDR3: CASSLGGTGRSEAFF
V: TRBV12-2; J: TRBJ2-3; CDR3: CASRLVRDTQYF
V: TRBV15; J: TRBJ2-3; CDR3: CATSTRQGPDTQYF
V: TRBV18; J: TRBJ2-7; CDR3: CASSPGRGHEQYF
V: TRBV30; J: TRBJ1-5; CDR3: CAWNNRGNQPQHF
V: TRBV7-9; J: TRBJ1-5; CDR3: CASSATGSDQPQHF
V: TRBV5-6; J: TRBJ2-2; CDR3: CASSNRWRGDTGELFF
V: TRBV10-2; J: TRBJ2-7; CDR3: CASRPTGGRDYEQYF
V: TRBV11-2; J: TRBJ2-7; CDR3: CASSPGADSYEQYF
V: TRBV6-6; J: TRBJ2-1; CDR3: CASKLDNTRNEQFF
V: TRBV6-1; J: TRBJ1-5; CDR3: CASSVTGGNQPQHF
V: TRBV28; J: TRBJ2-5; CDR3: CASATPSGETQYF
V: TRBV5-1; J: TRBJ2-3; CDR3: CASSAMAPSGTQYF
V: TRBV4-1; J: TRBJ1-1; CDR3: CASSLGVGLGTEAFF
V: TRBV30; J: TRBJ1-5; CDR3: CAWSGVQRNQPQHF
V: TRBV19; J: TRBJ1-5; CDR3: CASSIEGWSWSNQPQHF
V: TRBV27; J: TRBJ2-7; CDR3: CASSLSYERSSYEQYF
V: TRBV21-1; J: TRBJ1-3; CDR3: CASSIGTPQSGNTIYF
V: TRBV7-9; J: TRBJ2-7; CDR3: CASSLAGQGYEQYF